Presented here are 6 T cell receptor beta chains from one specimen sequenced in a study of blood T cell repertoires in COVID-19. TCRdb's copy holds only in-frame clones and misses some; the assay was immunoSEQ multiplex PCR. The sample consists of some 200,000 clones, about nine tenths of them appearing once. Material for sequencing was peripheral blood. Every receptor here comes from a man older than 75 with acute or convalescent COVID-19.

CDR3 loop: CASSLVQGLEAFF. The CDR3 bases are TGTGCCAGCAGCTTAGTGCAGGGGCTTGAAGCTTTCTTT. V is TRBV7-9 and J is TRBJ1-1, with a possible D match to TRBD1 (6 bases). CDR3 length: 13 amino acids. The germline CDR1 and CDR2 sequences are SEHNR and FQNEAQ (reference sequence). Trimming removed 1 base from V and 7 bases from J, with 10 bases in between.

This clone was seen a few times. The CDR3 region has the DNA TGTGCCAGTACCTCTCCGGGACTAGCGGGAGTATTGACCGGGGAGCTGTTTTTT. Its protein product is CASTSPGLAGVLTGELFF. V and J are TRBV19 and TRBJ2-2; TRBD2 agrees at 14 bases. Germline V gene lookup returns CDR1 LNHDA and CDR2 SQIVND (reference sequence). This CDR3 is 18 amino acids long. V dropped 7 bases and J dropped 5; count of bases not matched to a gene: 12.

The chain uses TRBV27 and TRBJ2-7; 11 bases align to TRBD2. Trimming took 7 bases from V and 3 from J; bases not matched to a gene: 5. The germline CDR1 and CDR2 sequences are MNHEY and SMNVEV (reference sequence). This CDR3 has 14 residues. CDR3 nucleotides: TGTGCCAGCAAAAAACTAGCGGGGGACTACGAGCAGTACTTC. Protein: CASKKLAGDYEQYF.

This chain joins TRBV18 and TRBJ2-3; D is undetermined. Germline V gene sequence: CDR1 KGHSH, CDR2 LQKENI. The CDR3 is made up of 19 amino acids. With 2 bases removed from V and 0 bases from J, the gap between germline ends came to 21 bases. The CDR3 bases are TGTGCCAGCTCACCATTTCGTACGGGTTCTCGAGGTAGCACAGATACGCAGTATTTT. Its protein product is CASSPFRTGSRGSTDTQYF.

The V gene is TRBV7-2, the J gene TRBJ2-5, with TRBD1 as a possible D gene (5 bases). Germline V gene lookup returns CDR1 SGHTA and CDR2 FQGNSA. This CDR3 comprises 15 residues. V was shortened by 1 base and J by 5 bases, with 14 bases between the two germline ends. CDR3 protein: CASSLGGLKGETQYF. The CDR3 coding sequence is TGTGCCAGCAGCTTAGGGGGCCTAAAAGGGGAGACCCAGTACTTC.

This chain connects TRBV7-9 to TRBJ2-7, with 10 nucleotides matching TRBD1. The CDR3 has 18 amino acids. V dropped 1 base and J dropped 3; count of bases not matched to a gene: 12. Germline values: CDR1 SEHNR, CDR2 FQNEAQ (reference sequence). The CDR3: CASSLGESGTGEIYEQYV. The CDR3 coding sequence is TGTGCCAGCAGCTTAGGGGAATCCGGGACAGGGGAAATCTACGAGCAGTACGTC.